This entry is about one T cell receptor beta chain. Its antigen remains unknown. This specimen belongs to a study of T cell responses to AZD1222 COVID-19 vaccine. Germline assignment: CDR1 SGHTA and CDR2 FQGNSA. The length of the CDR3 is 13 residues. V was pared by 0 bases and J by 3 bases, with 5 bases between. This table comes from immunoSEQ multiplex PCR, and its TCRdb copy is limited to in-frame clones, with some not included. Among about 70,000 clones listed, 84% were seen once. Study results and caveats: Donors were mostly white British, more females; clonal diversity possibly underestimated.

The sequences come from peripheral blood, collected on day 0 of AZD1222 vaccination. The V call is TRBV7-2, the J call TRBJ2-5; D call uncertain. This TCR derives from an adult in good health. The CDR3 loop is CASSLAQEETQYF. The CDR3 DNA follows: TGTGCCAGCAGCTTAGCGCAGGAAGAGACCCAGTACTTC.